These T cell receptor beta chains were read from a single sample in a study of blood T cells in healthy people across ages. TCRdb itself ran the 5' RACE reads through MiXCR, one entry per CDR3 protein. The repertoire holds fewer than 1.5 million distinct CDR3 sequences, with 42% as singletons. The sequenced sample was blood. The receptors were sampled from a woman aged 18-35 years in good health. The CDR3 runs from the conserved cysteine through the conserved F or W. D genes are given only for firm matches. Size tells how often a clone was seen (once, few, many) or the class of an expanded clone, and some rows leave it out.

.	.	TRBJ2-3	TRBV9	TGTGCCAGCAGCGTGCCTCGGGATTTGGGGACAGATACGCAGTATTTT	CASSVPRDLGTDTQYF
few	.	TRBJ2-1	TRBV7-9	TGTGCCAGCAGCCGGCTTGGCGAGGCCTCCTACAATGAGCAGTTCTTC	CASSRLGEASYNEQFF
few	.	TRBJ2-7	TRBV4-1	TGCGCCAGCAGCCAAGTAGTCTCGAACGAGCAGTACTTC	CASSQVVSNEQYF
.	.	TRBJ2-7	TRBV6-5	TGTGCCAGCAGGTGGGGGGCTGGCGAGCAGTACTTC	CASRWGAGEQYF
.	TRBD2	TRBJ2-1	TRBV12-3/TRBV12-4	TGTGCCAGCATAGACTCCGGGACTAGCATTAAAGATGAGCAGTTCTTC	CASIDSGTSIKDEQFF
few	.	TRBJ2-3	TRBV7-9	TGTGCCAGCAGCTTAACAGGCCTCGGCACAGATACGCAGTATTTT	CASSLTGLGTDTQYF
.	.	TRBJ2-1	TRBV7-3	TGTGCCAGCAGCCCAAGTTGGGGGTCCGTGAATGAGCAGTTCTTC	CASSPSWGSVNEQFF
.	TRBD2	TRBJ2-7	TRBV4-2	TGTGCCAGCAGCCTTGAACTAGCGGCCTCCTACGAGCAGTACTTC	CASSLELAASYEQYF
few	.	TRBJ2-7	TRBV27	TGTGCCAGCAGTCCCGAGACAGAATACGAGCAGTACTTC	CASSPETEYEQYF
few	TRBD2	TRBJ2-1	TRBV7-9	TGTGCCAGCAGCTTAGGAGTTTCCGGGACTAGTCCGGATGAGCAGTTCTTC	CASSLGVSGTSPDEQFF
few	TRBD2	TRBJ2-7	TRBV5-1	TGCGCCAGCAGCTTGGCCTCTAGCGGAACTTCCTACGAGCAGTACTTC	CASSLASSGTSYEQYF
.	.	TRBJ2-1	TRBV12-3/TRBV12-4	TGTGCCAGCAGTTTTCTGTCCAGGGACAATGAGCAGTTCTTC	CASSFLSRDNEQFF
.	.	TRBJ2-3	TRBV9	TGTGCCAGCAGCCCTCAGGCGGGGTTTGCTGCAGATACGCAGTATTTT	CASSPQAGFAADTQYF
.	TRBD1	TRBJ2-5	TRBV6-5	TGTGCCAGCAGCTCGACAGGGGGTACTACTAGGGAGCAGTACTTC	CASSSTGGTTREQYF
.	.	TRBJ2-5	TRBV5-4	TGTGCCAGCAGCTTGTTCACGACAGGCCAGGAGACCCAGTACTTC	CASSLFTTGQETQYF
few	TRBD2	TRBJ2-1	TRBV27	TGTGCCAGCAGTTCTCTAGCGGGGGAGTACAATGAGCAGTTCTTC	CASSSLAGEYNEQFF
many	TRBD1	TRBJ1-2	TRBV20-1	TGCAGTGCTACCGGACAGGGCTATGGCTACACCTTC	CSATGQGYGYTF
.	.	TRBJ2-4	TRBV6-5	TGTGCCAGCAGTCGCCCGCCTGGAACCAAAAACATTCAGTACTTC	CASSRPPGTKNIQYF
.	.	TRBJ2-7	TRBV27	TGTGCCAGCAGTTCGTGGGGCAGGGGCTACTACGAGCAGTGCTTC	CASSSWGRGYYEQCF
.	TRBD2	TRBJ2-7	TRBV7-8	TGTGCCAGCAGCTTAGAGGTACAGCGGGAGAGCCACGAGCAGTACTTC	CASSLEVQRESHEQYF
once	.	TRBJ1-2	TRBV28	TGTGCCAGCACCGAGGCCCTCTATGGCTACACCTTC	CASTEALYGYTF
.	.	TRBJ2-5	TRBV11-1	TGTGCCAGCAGCTCCCGGGCCCTTGGAGAGACCCAGTACTTC	CASSSRALGETQYF
few	.	TRBJ2-3	TRBV15	TGTGCCACCAGCAGAGATTCCACAGATACGCAGTATTTT	CATSRDSTDTQYF
.	.	TRBJ2-1	TRBV20-1	TGCAGTGCACGGGTAACGAGGCAAACCCAGTTCTTC	CSARVTRQTQFF
.	.	TRBJ2-7	TRBV7-9	TGTGCCAGCAGCTTAGCGGGTACAATTTCCTACGAGCAGTACTTC	CASSLAGTISYEQYF
once	TRBD2	TRBJ2-1	TRBV7-2	TGTGCCAGCAGCTACGGACTAGCGGGAGGGGGGAATGAGCAGTTCTTC	CASSYGLAGGGNEQFF
few	.	TRBJ2-7	TRBV3-1	TGTGCCAGCAGCCTATCCGGGACTCAAAACGAGCAGTACTTC	CASSLSGTQNEQYF
few	.	TRBJ2-5	TRBV5-5	TGTGCCAGCAGCTTGGAGTATGGGTTAGCGGCTAGCTCCTACAATGAGCAGTACTTC	CASSLEYGLAASSYNEQYF
.	.	TRBJ1-4	TRBV29-1	TGCAGCGTTGACTACGGGGAGGGAAAACTGTTTTTT	CSVDYGEGKLFF
.	.	TRBJ2-1	TRBV27	TGTGACAGCAGACAAAACCTGGGGGGGCAAGAGACCCAGTTCTTC	CDSRQNLGGQETQFF
many	.	TRBJ1-1	TRBV11-2	TGTGCCAGCAGCTTAGCTCGAGAATCCCTAAGGAACACTGAAGCTTTCTTT	CASSLARESLRNTEAFF
few	TRBD2	TRBJ2-2	TRBV10-3	TGTGCCATCAGGACTAGCGGGAACACCGGGGAGCTGTTTTTT	CAIRTSGNTGELFF